This T cell receptor beta chain was documented in a study of blood T cell repertoires in COVID-19 (dated by TCRdb to 2018 to 2020). Regarding the complete study: The collaborator samples originated in the United States, Italy and Spain and spanned the acute and convalescent phases of COVID-19. The material from the prospective study consisted of cDNA or gDNA derived from T cells, B-cell-depleted T cells, or PBMCs. The dataset comprised deeply sampled blood TCRbeta repertoires from subjects exposed to, actively infected with, or recovered from COVID-19. The repertoires were released in a freely available public database intended as a resource for research on the immune response to SARS-CoV-2. The samples were drawn from two sources: the first 160 participants of the ongoing ImmuneRACE study, and over 950 subjects contributed by 6 global collaborators. Sample metadata almost always included a de-identified subject ID, COVID-19 status, age in years and sex. HLA class I and class II types, where available, came from metadata supplied by the sample provider rather than from assay-based typing.

Points on this clone: It has no known antigen specificity. Base qualities are not at hand, and no much larger clone is one base apart.

TCRbeta CDR3 regions were amplified from genomic DNA using the immunoSEQ Assay, a bias-controlled multiplex PCR. In the paper's pipeline: The number of nucleated cells in each sample was estimated by amplification of reference gene primers within the assay. To quantify the absolute abundance of each unique TCRbeta CDR3 rearrangement, sequence reads were collapsed and filtered. Productive Simpson clonality was computed per sample as the square root of Simpson's diversity index over productive rearrangements. As stored in TCRdb, this immuneACCESS dataset retains in-frame rearrangements with V and J assigned. A fraction of the clones does not appear; measured against another copy, unresolved V genes explain less than half of the discrepancy, and the remainder lacks a known reason. V, J and clone size were drawn from that table, and D and trimming were deduced from the DNA. The sample table contains 80,000 or so clones; only one count was recorded for approximately 89% of them. 2% to 3% of the sample is in the top ten clones.

Whole blood was collected in K2EDTA tubes by collaborating institutions according to the institutions' own protocols. For TCRbeta analysis, collaborators shipped samples in one of three forms: frozen whole blood, isolated PBMCs, or DNA extracted from either of those sample types. The paper's findings and limits, for the study overall: The quantity of clinical and demographic metadata differed by source and by participant and was supplied without curation.

The CDR3 contains 15 residues, cysteine and phenylalanine counted. This entry keeps only the CDR3 DNA: 45 bases, framed from base 1. A distance of 9 bases separates the germline ends of V and J, which lose 1 base and 5 bases respectively. The germline V gene encodes CDR1 LNHDA and CDR2 SQIVND (reference sequence). Sample: peripheral blood. The origin of this receptor is a man aged 50 to 59 with acute or convalescent COVID-19. The rearrangement joined TRBV19 to TRBJ1-6, with no confident D gene call. The CDR3 in this case is CASSIGSEHNSPLHF. The DNA sequence follows: TGTGCCAGTAGTATAGGAAGTGAGCATAATTCACCCCTCCACTTT.